This T cell receptor beta chain emerged from a study of T cell responses to AZD1222 COVID-19 vaccine. Assay used: immunoSEQ multiplex PCR; TCRdb lists only in-frame clones, some missing. The data contain around 160,000 clones, 92% of them singletons. Findings and limits, study-wide: Clonal diversity was possibly underestimated, and the donors were mostly white British, with more females. Close to half of spike-specific TCRs reportedly recognize unmutated variant regions. Spike as a whole was targeted by vaccine-associated CD4 TCRs, dominant at 160-218 and 743-854. Increases in Spike-specific TCR breadth and depth were seen after two AZD1222 doses.

Trimming at V came to 3 bases and at J to 1 base, leaving 5 bases not matched to a gene. Germline values: CDR1 LGHDT, CDR2 YNNKEL (reference sequence). This CDR3 has 15 amino acids. On this clone itself: The antigen is undetermined.

This sequence was found in an adult who received the AZD1222 COVID-19 vaccine. The chain joins TRBV3-1 (or the pseudogene TRBV3-2) to TRBJ1-1; TRBD1 aligns across 7 bases. Here the sequenced sample was peripheral blood, taken 28 days after the second AZD1222 dose. CDR3 region: CASSHSGTENTEAFF. In DNA, the CDR3 is TGTGCCAGCAGCCATTCCGGGACAGAGAACACTGAAGCTTTCTTT.